Listed below are T cell receptor beta chains from one sample, sequenced in a study of blood T cell repertoires in COVID-19. Libraries were prepared by immunoSEQ multiplex PCR; TCRdb keeps only in-frame clonotypes and omits some of them. The profile covers tens of thousands of clones, with around nine tenths appearing a single time and 8.4% taken by the ten largest. The source material was peripheral blood. These receptor sequences come from a man in his sixties or seventies with active or convalescent COVID-19. Each CDR3 is given without its conserved first and last residue.

cdr3_length v_call cdr3_aa
13 TRBV18 ASSPRQVGSEKLF
11 TRBV29-1 SVEKTANYGYT
10 TRBV7-9 ASSPSGNEQF
12 TRBV23-1 ASSVDGTYNEQF
11 TRBV4-2 ASSQEEGNTIY
15 TRBV7-6 ASSLALQGAGGTEAF
14 TRBV6-6 ASSSLRGGIWETQY
15 TRBV9 ASSAGTSGGAADTQY
14 TRBV9 ASSVSGRGAGNTIY
13 TRBV7-8 ASSRGQGADSPLH
12 TRBV6-2/TRBV6-3 ASSYRSGGDGYT
13 TRBV7-2 ASSLSRQGVHEQF
11 TRBV7-2 ASSLNAGDTQY
11 TRBV5-1 ASSSINSDTQY
15 TRBV3-1/TRBV3-2 ASSQEGDGHSTDTQY
14 TRBV5-1 ASSRGTSGRANEQF
11 TRBV12-3/TRBV12-4 ASSFSRDGKLF
14 TRBV25-1 ASRRVWGGAQNTQY
13 TRBV6-5 ASSYRGGRMNEQF
12 TRBV7-2 ASSPTSVVETQY
12 TRBV5-1 ASSWGDHQETQY
14 TRBV9 ASSVTSGIDRGEQF
13 TRBV3-1/TRBV3-2 ATNPSGVGYNEQF
14 TRBV7-8 ASSTGTSGPGDTQY
13 TRBV5-4 ASSLGGTGNEKLF
13 TRBV7-8 ASSLGQVMAYGYT
11 TRBV9 ASSTGGWNEQF
13 TRBV18 ASSANGLGQETQY
11 TRBV7-9 ASSLGPGNEQF
12 TRBV18 ASSPGLSTDTQY
12 TRBV9 ASSGGLAEETQY
14 TRBV18 ASSLSGTGGDQPQH
14 TRBV10-3 AISESTGVGNTEAF
12 TRBV4-1 ASSPLTSGVEQF
10 TRBV5-6 ASSLGSGEQY
11 TRBV28 ASSQPSDSQLF
12 TRBV6-6 ASSTQGSGNTIY
15 TRBV5-4 ASSSGTDLSAGNTIY
13 TRBV5-4 ASSLQDRGSETQY
15 TRBV6-1 ASSGRQGKSRSYGYT
15 TRBV3-1/TRBV3-2 ASSQAPAGGTGNTIY
11 TRBV30 AWETNSGNTIY
13 TRBV7-8 ASSPVDRGFRGYT
12 TRBV6-2/TRBV6-3 ASSYRTDNSPLH
12 TRBV5-1 ASNVQGAGTEAF
14 TRBV19 ASTPSAGGHTGELF
14 TRBV4-2 ASSQQANSGTGELF